This entry concerns a single TCR beta chain. Its target is unknown. It may be a read error: a sequence one base away is much more abundant. The entry originates in a study of regulatory T cells in long-lasting Graves disease. Study details: Patients with new Graves' disease had used antithyroid drugs below 3 months.

Trimming left V 5 bases short and J 3 bases short, with 13 bases between. Germline V gene lookup returns CDR1 SNHLY and CDR2 FYNNEI. The CDR3 totals 14 residues. Regarding time point: newly diagnosed GD, antithyroid drugs for less than 3 months. RNA isolated from PBMCs was used to make the TCR library. HTBI primers from iRepertoire and Arm-PCR of CDR3 regions yielded the TCR beta libraries. TCRdb ran MiXCR on the multiplex PCR reads and lists one entry per CDR3 protein. The top ten hold 9.5% to 15% of the sample, which has 550,000 to 600,000 distinct CDR3 sequences, approximately 16% seen once. Study-level points and caveats: Persistent disease preferred TRBV28, TRBJ1-2 and TRBJ2-5; new disease, TRBV20-1 and TRBJ2-1.

In addition, the sample was reused for a study of T cells in Graves' hyperthyroidism and ophthalmopathy. That publication notes: TCR CDR3 underwent first-round RT-PCR with the HTBI primer set.

The sequencing here drew on peripheral blood mononuclear cells (PBMCs), taken at new diagnosis, from a patient treated with antithyroid drugs. The clonotype originates from a man aged 18 to 30 with Graves disease. This chain uses TRBV2 with TRBJ2-5; a weak D match, TRBD2 (5 bases). CDR3 coding DNA: TGTGCCAGCAGTCCACCGGGATTGAAAGAGACCCAGTACTTC. As protein: CASSPPGLKETQYF.